This T cell receptor beta chain derives from a study of cytomegalovirus exposure and HLA in healthy donors. Nominal health characterized the donors when sampled, though unrecorded immune exposures were likely. Germline V gene sequence: CDR1 MGHRA, CDR2 YSYEKL. This CDR3 region has 15 residues. V was pared by 4 bases and J by 8 bases, with 13 bases of the junction left unmatched. Study-level findings and limits: TCR beta sequences reportedly predicted the HLA-A and HLA-B alleles of most subjects accurately. Some V segments, including TRBV6-2 and TRBV6-3, were excluded as indistinguishable.

The PCR made use of 60 Vbeta and 13 Jbeta primers. How the authors handled the data: As a later analysis found, there were 78 million or so unique TCR beta chains, of which approximately 10 million were shared. Profiled with immunoSEQ multiplex PCR; TCRdb holds only in-frame clones, not every one. Clonal size and the V and J genes are those of that table, whereas D and trimming came from the DNA. The sample carries some 120,000 clones, around three quarters recorded once. To note about this clone: What it binds is unknown.

The sample comprised PBMCs. This chain links TRBV4-1 with TRBJ1-2, with 7 bases aligning to TRBD1. The origin of this receptor is a woman aged 55-69 years in good health and CMV-seropositive. Here the CDR3 reads CASSRLEEGALGYTF. In nucleotides, the CDR3 is TGCGCCAGCAGCCGACTCGAGGAGGGGGCTTTAGGCTACACCTTC.